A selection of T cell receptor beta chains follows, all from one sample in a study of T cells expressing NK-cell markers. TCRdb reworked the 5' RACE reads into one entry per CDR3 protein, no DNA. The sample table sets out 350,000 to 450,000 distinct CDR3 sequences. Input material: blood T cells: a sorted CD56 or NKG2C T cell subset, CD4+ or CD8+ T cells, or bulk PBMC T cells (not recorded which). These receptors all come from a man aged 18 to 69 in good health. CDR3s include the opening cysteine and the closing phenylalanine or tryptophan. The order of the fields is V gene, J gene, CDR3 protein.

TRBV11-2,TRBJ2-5,CASSLHSGDRGYRETQYF
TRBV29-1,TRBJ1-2,CSASRGAVYGYTF
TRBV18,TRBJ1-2,CASSKIQQGQTNYGYTF
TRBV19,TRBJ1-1,CASTRSGRSDTEAFF
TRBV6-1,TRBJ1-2,CASSLIQGGGGYTF
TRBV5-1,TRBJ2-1,CASSPGTGSYNEQFF
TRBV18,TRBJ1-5,CASSPQGYGNQPQHF
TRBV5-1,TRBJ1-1,CASSTATGGTEAFF
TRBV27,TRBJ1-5,CASSLSRVGQPQHF
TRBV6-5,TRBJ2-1,CASSYSGLAGDWHNEQFF
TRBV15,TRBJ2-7,CATSRDIGERNEQYF
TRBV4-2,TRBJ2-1,CASSQDAGRLGWQSSYNEQFF
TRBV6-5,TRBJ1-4,CASSTIDSDEKLFF
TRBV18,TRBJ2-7,CASSPITTGGEQYF
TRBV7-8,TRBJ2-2,CASSLDPGRAAYTGELFF
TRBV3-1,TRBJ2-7,CASRSAGASSYEQYF
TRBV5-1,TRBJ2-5,CASSAPTQETQYF
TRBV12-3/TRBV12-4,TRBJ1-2,CASSSTGPSGYGYTF
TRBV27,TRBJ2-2,CASSRRGIAGELFF
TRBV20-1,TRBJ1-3,CSAAGFSGNTIYF
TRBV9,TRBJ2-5,CASSEAGGIIETQYF
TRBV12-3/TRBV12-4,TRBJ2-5,CASSLSASGGKTQYF
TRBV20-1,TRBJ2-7,CSAQDSSYEQYF
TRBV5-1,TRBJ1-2,CASSSGTGVGGENYGYTF
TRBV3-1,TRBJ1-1,CASSQGPLNLVEAFF
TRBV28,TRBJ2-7,CASSFVSPGGKEQYF
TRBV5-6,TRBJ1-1,CASSPNADRDNTEAFF
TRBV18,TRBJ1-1,CASSPLGGQGRGNTEAFF
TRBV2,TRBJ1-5,CASSAQGTYQPQHF
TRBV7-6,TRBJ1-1,CASSSEDRGNTEAFF
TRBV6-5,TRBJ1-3,CASSYSAQPRDTIYF
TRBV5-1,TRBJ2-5,CASSLGLAGPAEETQYF
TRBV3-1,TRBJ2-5,CASTLRGANQETQYF
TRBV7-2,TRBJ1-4,CASSSMPGRNEKLFF
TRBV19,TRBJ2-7,CASSNRETYEQYF